Here is one T cell receptor (beta chain) with its context. This CDR3 is built from 15 residues. Trimming left V 2 bases short and J 8 bases short, with 16 bases between. The germline gives CDR1 MNHEY, CDR2 SMNVEV (reference sequence). The data derive from a study of shared clonotypes between healthy human individuals. Profiling relied on immunoSEQ multiplex PCR, and the TCRdb table lists in-frame clones only, not all of them. The table lists more than 200,000 clones, 65% to 70% of them singletons. Source material: memory CD4+ T cells sorted from blood. Subset reported: CD45RA-negative fraction. This receptor was obtained from a man aged 25 to 40 in good health. The gene calls are TRBV27 and TRBJ2-1; possible D gene TRBD1, 5 bases. CDR3 in amino acids: CASSLGGAVYDEQFF. CDR3 bases: TGTGCCAGCAGTTTAGGTGGGGCTGTGTACGATGAGCAGTTCTTC.